This T cell receptor (beta chain) was observed in a study of cytomegalovirus exposure and HLA in healthy donors. The study ran its PCR with 60 Vbeta and 13 Jbeta primers. The assay was immunoSEQ multiplex PCR, and TCRdb's table has in-frame clones only and misses some. The sample carries roughly 98,000 clones, about four fifths recorded once. Study findings and constraints: Being productive about 87% or about 30% of the time was typical of most TCR beta V segments in an earlier analysis. Roughly uniform depth of sequencing across donors was assumed in presence/absence analyses. 16,951 TCR beta sequences were associated with HLA alleles at 0.05 false discovery rate in a later analysis.

Looked up from germline, CDR1 is LNHDA and CDR2 is SQIVND (reference sequence). V shed 10 bases, J shed 2 bases, and the junction held 5 bases outside the gene matches. The CDR3 runs 13 residues. As concerns this clone: What it binds is not known.

The sequence derives from a man between 18 and 29 years old in good health and CMV-seropositive. The chain uses TRBV19 and TRBJ2-7; 10 bases are shared with TRBD2. The specimen was PBMCs. The CDR3 DNA reads as TGTGCCACCACTAGCGGGGCGACCTACGAGCAGTACTTC. This codes for CATTSGATYEQYF. Filled out from reference TRBV19 and TRBJ2-7, the complete variable domain reads DGGITQSPKYLFRKEGQNVTLSCEQNLNHDAMYWYRQDPGQGLRLIYYSQIVNDFQKGDIAEGYSVSREKKESFPLTVTSAQKNPTAFYLCATTSGATYEQYFGPGTRLTVT.